Below, 6 T cell receptor beta chains from the same sample are listed, as sequenced in a study of regulatory T cells in long-lasting Graves disease. Time point: newly diagnosed GD, antithyroid drugs for less than 3 months. Extracted PBMC RNA gave rise to the TCR library. The TCR beta library used iRepertoire HTBI primers with Arm-PCR amplification of CDR3. TCRdb reanalysed the multiplex PCR reads using MiXCR and keeps one entry per CDR3 protein. This table has under 450,000 distinct CDR3 sequences, 16% appearing once. These data were also reused for a study on T cells in Graves' hyperthyroidism and ophthalmopathy.

The sequences come from peripheral blood mononuclear cells (PBMCs), collected at new diagnosis, from a patient treated with antithyroid drugs. The source of these receptors is a woman aged 18-29 years with Graves disease.

This clonotype was detected many times. The chain carries TRBV2 and TRBJ2-7; the D is unclear. This CDR3 spans 12 amino acids. CDR1 is SNHLY, CDR2 FYNNEI, per germline. Trimming removed 6 bases from V and 4 bases from J, with 10 bases in between. Here the CDR3 reads CASRAPEYEQYF. For the CDR3, the DNA is TGTGCCAGCAGAGCGCCAGAATACGAGCAGTACTTC.

A few counts support this clonotype. The chain employs TRBV7-3 and TRBJ1-6; 8 bases agree with TRBD1. Per the germline V gene, CDR1 is SGHTA and CDR2 is FQGTGA. CDR3 length: 13 amino acids. Losses at the gene ends were 4 bases for V and 14 bases for J; bases not matched to a gene: 7. The DNA of the CDR3 is TGTGCCAGCAGCTCCCGGACAGGGAAAGCCCTCCACTTT. Its protein product is CASSSRTGKALHF.

V is TRBV19 and J is TRBJ1-5; possible D gene TRBD1, 5 bases. This CDR3 is built from 12 residues. The V gene's germline CDR1 is LNHDA and CDR2 SQIVND (reference sequence). V was pared by 5 bases and J by 6 bases, with 8 bases between. The CDR3 protein is CASSPGGQPQHF. The CDR3 DNA reads as TGTGCCAGTAGTCCGGGGGGTCAGCCCCAGCATTTT.

This clonotype has at least ten counts. The chain joins TRBV28 to TRBJ2-7, with D perhaps TRBD2 (6 bases). CDR1 and CDR2 (germline): MDHEN, SYDVKM. Trimming pared 6 bases from V and 0 bases from J, leaving 12 bases between. The CDR3 covers 14 residues. The CDR3 region is CASSAGLSSYEQYF. The CDR3 DNA follows: TGTGCCAGCAGCGCGGGACTCAGCTCCTACGAGCAGTACTTC.

The V and J genes are TRBV19 and TRBJ1-2; 7 bases are shared with TRBD1. J was trimmed by 2 bases and V by 7 bases; bases with no gene match: 13. The CDR3 is made up of 16 amino acids. The V gene's germline CDR1 is LNHDA and CDR2 SQIVND (reference sequence). This CDR3 is CASTPATRGLNYGYTF. The CDR3 DNA follows: TGTGCCAGTACGCCGGCAACGAGGGGGCTCAACTATGGCTACACCTTC.

As regards this clonotype: A much larger clone lies a single base off, so this may be a read error. The chain's CDR3 is CASIGNTEAFF. The CDR3 DNA is TGTGCCAGCATCGGAAACACTGAAGCTTTCTTT. The chain links TRBV25-1 to TRBJ1-1; no reliable D call. The CDR3 spans 11 residues. Germline loops: CDR1 MGHDK, CDR2 SYGVNS. Trimming took 7 bases from V and 2 from J, leaving 5 bases between them.